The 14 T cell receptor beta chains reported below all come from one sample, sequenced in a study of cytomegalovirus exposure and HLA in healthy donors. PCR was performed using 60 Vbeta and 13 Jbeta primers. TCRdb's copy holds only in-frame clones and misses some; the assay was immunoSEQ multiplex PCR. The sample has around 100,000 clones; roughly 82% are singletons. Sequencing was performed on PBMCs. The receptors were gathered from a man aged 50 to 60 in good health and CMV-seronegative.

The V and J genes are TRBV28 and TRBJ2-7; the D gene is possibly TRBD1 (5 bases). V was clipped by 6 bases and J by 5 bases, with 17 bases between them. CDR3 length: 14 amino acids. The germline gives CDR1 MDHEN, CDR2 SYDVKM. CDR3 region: CASSRTKGVHEQYF. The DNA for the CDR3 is TGTGCCAGCAGCCGGACAAAAGGAGTACACGAGCAGTACTTC. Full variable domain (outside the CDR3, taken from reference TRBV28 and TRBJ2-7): DVKVTQSSRYLVKRTGEKVFLECVQDMDHENMFWYRQDPGLGLRLIYFSYDVKMKEKGDIPEGYSVSREKKERFSLILESASTNQTSMYLCASSRTKGVHEQYFGPGTRLTVT.

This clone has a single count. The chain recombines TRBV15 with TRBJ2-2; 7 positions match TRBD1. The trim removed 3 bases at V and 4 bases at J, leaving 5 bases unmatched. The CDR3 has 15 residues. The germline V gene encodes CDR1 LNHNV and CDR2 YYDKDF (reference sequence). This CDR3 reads CATSRTTGPTGELFF. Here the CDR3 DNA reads TGTGCCACCAGCAGGACGACAGGGCCCACCGGGGAGCTGTTTTTT.

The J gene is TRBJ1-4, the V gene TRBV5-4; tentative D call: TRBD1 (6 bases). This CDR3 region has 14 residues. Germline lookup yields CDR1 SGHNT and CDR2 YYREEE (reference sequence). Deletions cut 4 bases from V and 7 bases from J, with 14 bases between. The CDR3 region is CASSGRGGSEKLFF. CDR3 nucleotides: TGTGCCAGCAGCGGTCGGGGGGGCAGTGAAAAACTGTTTTTT.

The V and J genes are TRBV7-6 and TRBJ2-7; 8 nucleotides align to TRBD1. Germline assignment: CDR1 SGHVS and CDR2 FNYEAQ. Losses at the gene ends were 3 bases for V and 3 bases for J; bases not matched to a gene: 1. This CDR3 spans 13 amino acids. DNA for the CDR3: TGTGCCAGCAGCTTCGACAGGGGCTACGAGCAGTACTTC. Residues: CASSFDRGYEQYF.

CDR3 residues: CASSSSDSTNTEAFF. The CDR3 nucleotides are TGTGCCAGCAGTTCCTCGGACAGCACAAACACTGAAGCTTTCTTT. V usage is TRBV28 and J usage is TRBJ1-1, with D perhaps matching TRBD1 (6 bases). Trimming cost V 4 bases and J 2 bases, with 14 bases left between them. Germline CDR1 reads MDHEN; CDR2 reads SYDVKM. The CDR3 loop spans 15 amino acids.

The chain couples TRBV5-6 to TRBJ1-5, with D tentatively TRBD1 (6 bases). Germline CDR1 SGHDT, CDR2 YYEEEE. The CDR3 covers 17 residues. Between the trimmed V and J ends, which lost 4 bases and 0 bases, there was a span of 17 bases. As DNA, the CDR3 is TGTGCCAGCAGCCTCTCTAGACAGGCATATAGCAATCAGCCCCAGCATTTT. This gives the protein CASSLSRQAYSNQPQHF.

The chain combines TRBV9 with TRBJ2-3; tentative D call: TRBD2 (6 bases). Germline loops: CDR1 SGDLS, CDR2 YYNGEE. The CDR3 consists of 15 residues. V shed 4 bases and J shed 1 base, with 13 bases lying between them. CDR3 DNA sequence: TGTGCCAGCAGCCCCGGGAGCCTCGGCACAGATACGCAGTATTTT. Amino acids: CASSPGSLGTDTQYF.

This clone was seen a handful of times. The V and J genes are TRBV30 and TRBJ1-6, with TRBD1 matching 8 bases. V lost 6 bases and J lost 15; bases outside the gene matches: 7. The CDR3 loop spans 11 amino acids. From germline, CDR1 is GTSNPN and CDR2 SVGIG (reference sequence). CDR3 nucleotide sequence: TGTGCCTGCACCGACAGGGGAGGCCTCCACTTT. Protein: CACTDRGGLHF.

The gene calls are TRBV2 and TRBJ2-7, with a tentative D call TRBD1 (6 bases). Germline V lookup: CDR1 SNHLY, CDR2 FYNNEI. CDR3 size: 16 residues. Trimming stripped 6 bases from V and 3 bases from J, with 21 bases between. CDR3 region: CASRFNYRERRYEQYF. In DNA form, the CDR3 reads TGTGCCAGCAGATTCAATTACAGGGAACGGCGCTACGAGCAGTACTTC.

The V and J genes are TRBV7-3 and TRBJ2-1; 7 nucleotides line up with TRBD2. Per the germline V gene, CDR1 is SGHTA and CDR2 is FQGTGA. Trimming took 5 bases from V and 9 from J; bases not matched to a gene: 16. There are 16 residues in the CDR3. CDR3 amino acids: CASSLTPAGTHGEQFF. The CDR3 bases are TGTGCCAGCAGCCTCACCCCAGCGGGGACCCATGGTGAGCAGTTCTTC.

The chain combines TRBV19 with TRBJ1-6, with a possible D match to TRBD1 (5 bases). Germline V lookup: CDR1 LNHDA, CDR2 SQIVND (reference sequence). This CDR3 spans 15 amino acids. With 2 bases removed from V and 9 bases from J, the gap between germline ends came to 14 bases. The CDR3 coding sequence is TGTGCCAGTAGTATATCGGGGGATTTCGGTTCACCCCTCCACTTT. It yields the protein CASSISGDFGSPLHF.

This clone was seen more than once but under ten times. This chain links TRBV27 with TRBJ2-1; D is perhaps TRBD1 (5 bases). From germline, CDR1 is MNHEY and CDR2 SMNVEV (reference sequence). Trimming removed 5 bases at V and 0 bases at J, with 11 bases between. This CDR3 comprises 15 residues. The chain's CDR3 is CASSPDSSSYNEQFF. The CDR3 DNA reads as TGTGCCAGCAGTCCCGACAGCAGCTCCTACAATGAGCAGTTCTTC.

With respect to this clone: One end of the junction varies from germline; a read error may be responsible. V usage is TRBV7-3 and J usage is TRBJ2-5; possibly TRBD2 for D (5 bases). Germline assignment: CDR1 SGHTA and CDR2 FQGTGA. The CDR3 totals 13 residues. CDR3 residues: CASSLSNGESQYF. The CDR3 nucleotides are TGTGCCAGCAGCTTAAGTAATGGGGAGAGCCAGTACTTC.

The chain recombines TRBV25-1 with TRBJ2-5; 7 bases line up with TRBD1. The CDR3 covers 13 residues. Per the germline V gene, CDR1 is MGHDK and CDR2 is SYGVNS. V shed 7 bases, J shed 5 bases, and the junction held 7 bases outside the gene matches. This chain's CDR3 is CASTLQGWETQYF. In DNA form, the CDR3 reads TGTGCCAGCACCCTACAGGGGTGGGAGACCCAGTACTTC.